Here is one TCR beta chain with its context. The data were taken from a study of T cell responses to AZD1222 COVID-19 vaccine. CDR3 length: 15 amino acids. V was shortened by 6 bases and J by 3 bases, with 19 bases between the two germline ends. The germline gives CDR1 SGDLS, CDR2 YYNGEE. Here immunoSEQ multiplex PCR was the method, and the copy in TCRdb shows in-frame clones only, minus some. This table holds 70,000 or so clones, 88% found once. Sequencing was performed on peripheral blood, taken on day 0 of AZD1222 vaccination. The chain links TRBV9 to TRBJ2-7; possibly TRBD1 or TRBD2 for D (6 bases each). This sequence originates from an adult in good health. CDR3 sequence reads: CASTPEGGQFYEQYF. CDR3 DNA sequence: TGTGCCAGCACCCCCGAGGGGGGCCAATTCTACGAGCAGTACTTC. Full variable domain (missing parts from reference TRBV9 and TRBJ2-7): DSGVTQTPKHLITATGQRVTLRCSPRSGDLSVYWYQQSLDQGLQFLIQYYNGEERAKGNILERFSAQQFPDLHSELNLSSLELGDSALYFCASTPEGGQFYEQYFGPGTRLTVT.